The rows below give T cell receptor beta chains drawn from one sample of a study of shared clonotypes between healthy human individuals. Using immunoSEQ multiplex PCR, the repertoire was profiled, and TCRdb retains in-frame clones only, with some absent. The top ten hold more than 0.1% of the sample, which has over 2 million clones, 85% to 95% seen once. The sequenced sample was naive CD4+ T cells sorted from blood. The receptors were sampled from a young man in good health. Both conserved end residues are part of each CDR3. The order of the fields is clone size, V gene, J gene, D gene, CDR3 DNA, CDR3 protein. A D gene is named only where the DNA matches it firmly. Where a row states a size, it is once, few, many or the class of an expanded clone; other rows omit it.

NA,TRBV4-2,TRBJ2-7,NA,TGTGCCAGCAGCCAAGATAGGGGGTCCCACGAGCAGTACTTC,CASSQDRGSHEQYF
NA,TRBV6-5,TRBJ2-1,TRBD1,TGTGCCAGCAGTTACTCGCGCAGGGACAGCAATGAGCAGTTCTTC,CASSYSRRDSNEQFF
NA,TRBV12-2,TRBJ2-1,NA,TGTGCGGCCCCACGGGAGCAGTTCTTC,CAAPREQFF
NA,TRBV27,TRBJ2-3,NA,TGTGCCAGCAGGGAAAGAAACACAGATACGCAGTATTTT,CASRERNTDTQYF
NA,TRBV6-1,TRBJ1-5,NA,TGTGCCAGCAGTGAAGCTACTATCAATCAGCCCCAGCATTTT,CASSEATINQPQHF
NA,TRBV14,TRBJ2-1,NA,TGTGCCAGCAGCCAAGGAGCGGTCGTTGAGCAGTTCTTC,CASSQGAVVEQFF
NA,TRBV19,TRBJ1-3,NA,TGTGCCAGTAGCCTATACGAGTCCTCTGGAAACACCATATATTTT,CASSLYESSGNTIYF
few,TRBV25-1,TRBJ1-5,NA,TGTGCCAGCAGTGAAGGGGCGGCCCAGCCCCAGCATTTT,CASSEGAAQPQHF
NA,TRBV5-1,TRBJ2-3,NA,TGCGCCAGCAGCCGGGGGGCTTCCACAGATACGCAGTATTTT,CASSRGASTDTQYF
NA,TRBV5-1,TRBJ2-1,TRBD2,TGCGCCAGCAGACTAGCGCCAAATCGGAATGAGCAGTTCTTC,CASRLAPNRNEQFF
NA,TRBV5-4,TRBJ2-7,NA,TGTGCCAGCAGCTTGGGACAGTCTCCCCCTTACGAGCAGTACTTC,CASSLGQSPPYEQYF
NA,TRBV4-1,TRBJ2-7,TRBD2,TGCGCCAGCAGCCAAGATCGGGCGGGAGGGCCCTACGAGCAGTACTTC,CASSQDRAGGPYEQYF
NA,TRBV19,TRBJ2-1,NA,TGTGCCAGTAGTATTAGCCCTAATGAGCAGTTCTTC,CASSISPNEQFF
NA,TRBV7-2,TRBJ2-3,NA,TGTGCCAGCAGCTTAGCGGGTAGCGGTAGCACAGATACGCAGTATTTT,CASSLAGSGSTDTQYF
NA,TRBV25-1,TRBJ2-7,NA,TGTGCCAGCAAAGGGGCAGGTAGTTTCTACGAGCAGTACTTC,CASKGAGSFYEQYF
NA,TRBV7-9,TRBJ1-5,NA,TGTGCCAGCAGCTGGGCCGGAGGGATCAATCAGCCCCAGCATTTT,CASSWAGGINQPQHF
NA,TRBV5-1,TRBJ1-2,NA,TGCGCCAGCAGCTTGACAGGCTACTATGGCTACACCTTC,CASSLTGYYGYTF
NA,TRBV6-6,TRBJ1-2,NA,TGTGCCAGCAGTTCCGGGCCTCGAGGGTATGGCTACACCTTC,CASSSGPRGYGYTF
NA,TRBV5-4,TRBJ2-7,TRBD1,TGTGCCAGCAGCCGAGTTGGGACAGGGTCCTACGAGCAGTACTTC,CASSRVGTGSYEQYF
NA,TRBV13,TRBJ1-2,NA,TGTGCCAGCAGCTTCGGGTCCTATGGCTACACCTTC,CASSFGSYGYTF
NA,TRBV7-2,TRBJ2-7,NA,TGTGCCAGCAGCGTAGAGCGTACAAGGGAGCAGTACTTC,CASSVERTREQYF
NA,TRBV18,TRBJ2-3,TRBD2,TGTGCCACCCGCGGGAGGGCCCAAGATACGCAGTATTTT,CATRGRAQDTQYF
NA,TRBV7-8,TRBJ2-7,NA,TGTGCCAGCAGCGCAGGAACCTACGAGCAGTACTTC,CASSAGTYEQYF
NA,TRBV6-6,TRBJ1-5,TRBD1,TGTGCCAGCAGTTACGACAGGGTCGGGAATCAGCCCCAGCATTTT,CASSYDRVGNQPQHF
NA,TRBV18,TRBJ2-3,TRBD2,TGTGCCAGCTCACCCCCTAGAGGACTAGACTTGGGCACAGATACGCAGTATTTT,CASSPPRGLDLGTDTQYF
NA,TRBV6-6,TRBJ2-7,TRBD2,TGTGCCAACATCCGGGACTACCCCACCGAGCAGTACTTC,CANIRDYPTEQYF
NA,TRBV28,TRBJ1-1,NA,TGTGCCAGCAGTCCCCAAAGTCTCAGGGGCACTGAAGCTTTCTTT,CASSPQSLRGTEAFF
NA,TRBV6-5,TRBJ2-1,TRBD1,TGTGCCAGCAGTTCTTACAGGGGCGGGAATGAGCAGTTCTTC,CASSSYRGGNEQFF
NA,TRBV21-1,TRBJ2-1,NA,TGTGCCAGCAGCAAAAAGGGCTCGGGGGAACCTTACAATGAGCAGTTCTTC,CASSKKGSGEPYNEQFF
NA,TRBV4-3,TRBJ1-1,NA,TGCGCCAGCAGCCGAGAGGGGCTAAACACTGAAGCTTTCTTT,CASSREGLNTEAFF
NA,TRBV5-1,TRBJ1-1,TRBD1,TGCGCCAGCAGCGGCGGGACAGCCCCCAGAACTGAAGCTTTCTTT,CASSGGTAPRTEAFF
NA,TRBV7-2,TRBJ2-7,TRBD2,TGTGCCAGCAGCTTAGCGCTTCCCGGGGGGGCTTCCGAGCAGTACTTC,CASSLALPGGASEQYF
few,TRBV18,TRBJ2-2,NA,TGTGCCAGCTCACCAGTGACCGGGGAGCTGTTTTTT,CASSPVTGELFF
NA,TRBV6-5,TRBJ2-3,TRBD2,TGTGCCAGCAGTTACGGAGCGGGAGTGACAGATACGCAGTATTTT,CASSYGAGVTDTQYF
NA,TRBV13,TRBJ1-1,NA,TGTGCCAGCAGCCTGAACAGGGATTTGAACACTGAAGCTTTCTTT,CASSLNRDLNTEAFF
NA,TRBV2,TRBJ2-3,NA,TGTGCCAGCAGGGCCCCTGGTAGCGGTATAACCTCTGATACGCAGTATTTT,CASRAPGSGITSDTQYF
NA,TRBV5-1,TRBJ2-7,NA,TGCGCCAGCAGCTTCCAGGGGACAAACTACGAGCAGTACTTC,CASSFQGTNYEQYF
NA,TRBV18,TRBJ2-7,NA,TGTGCCAGCTCACGGGATCCTTCCTACGAGCAGTACTTC,CASSRDPSYEQYF
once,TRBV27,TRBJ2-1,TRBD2,TGTGCCAGCAGTTTCCGACAGGGGATTACGGCTAGCGGGAGTTATGAGCAGTTCTTC,CASSFRQGITASGSYEQFF
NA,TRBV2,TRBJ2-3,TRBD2,TGTGCCAGCAGTGAGGCCCGGGCTAGCGGGGGTTTCACAGATACGCAGTATTTT,CASSEARASGGFTDTQYF
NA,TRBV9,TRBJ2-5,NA,TGTGCCAGCAGCGTAGGGTCTAACCAAGAGACCCAGTACTTC,CASSVGSNQETQYF
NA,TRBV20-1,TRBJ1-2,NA,TGCAGTGCTAGCCCGGGTCCTGGCTACACCTTC,CSASPGPGYTF
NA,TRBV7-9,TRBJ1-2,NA,TGTGCCAGCAGCTTAAGTTCCGCGGCTGAGGGCTACACCTTC,CASSLSSAAEGYTF
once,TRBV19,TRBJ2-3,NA,TGTGCCAGTACCGTCGGGGGTACGCAGTATTTT,CASTVGGTQYF
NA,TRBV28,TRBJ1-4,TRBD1,TGTGCCAGCAGTCCGGGACAGGGGTTGGGAAAACTGTTTTTT,CASSPGQGLGKLFF
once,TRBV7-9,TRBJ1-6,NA,TGTGCCAGCAGCCCTGGGACCGTTGGTTCACCCCTCCACTTT,CASSPGTVGSPLHF
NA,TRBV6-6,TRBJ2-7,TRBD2,TGTGCCAGCAGTACCGGCGGGGGGGGCTCCTACGAGCAGTACTTC,CASSTGGGGSYEQYF
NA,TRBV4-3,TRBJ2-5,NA,TGCGCCAGCAGCCTAGGACTCGAGCCGTACCAAGAGACCCAGTACTTC,CASSLGLEPYQETQYF
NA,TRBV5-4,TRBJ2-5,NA,TGTGCCAGCAGCCAGGCAGGGGCCGGCGGGGAGACCCAGTACTTC,CASSQAGAGGETQYF
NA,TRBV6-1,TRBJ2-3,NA,TGTGCCAGCACTAGCCCATCCACAGATACGCAGTATTTT,CASTSPSTDTQYF
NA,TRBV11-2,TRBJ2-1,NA,TGTGCCAGCAGCTTAGATGGGCTCAATGAGCAGTTCTTC,CASSLDGLNEQFF